The present entry profiles one T cell receptor beta chain with its context. The antigen this receptor binds is unknown. There are no base qualities to consult, and no much larger clone falls within one base. The data are from a study of T cell changes during pregnancy in multiple sclerosis (dated by TCRdb to between 2017 and 2020). In the study overall: The study examined how the T cell repertoire changed over the course of pregnancy in women with multiple sclerosis.

V gives up 6 bases and J gives up 4 bases, and the segment between their germline ends measures 15 bases. From the germline V gene, CDR1 is ENHRY and CDR2 is SYGVKD. The CDR3 runs 14 residues from the cysteine to the phenylalanine. The DNA shown is the 42-base CDR3, in frame from base 1. Library method: the immunoSEQ multiplex PCR assay. TCRdb obtained this table from immuneACCESS and retained in-frame rearrangements with V and J assigned. These tables miss some clones; where compared with another copy, unresolved V genes account for less than half of the shortfall, and the remainder is unexplained. The sample table holds over 30,000 clones, of which 92% were seen once. Approximately 0.81% of the sample rests with the top ten.

The chain couples TRBV10-3 to TRBJ2-5; the D region possibly corresponds to TRBD1 (6 bases align). The source was CD4+ T cells from peripheral blood mononuclear cells, collected in the third trimester of pregnancy. This TCR came from a female donor with multiple sclerosis, enrolled in a pregnancy study. CDR3 loop: CAISPGTLGETQYF. The DNA sequence follows: TGTGCCATCAGCCCCGGGACACTGGGAGAGACCCAGTACTTC.